These 3 T cell receptor beta chains share one sample of origin, sequenced in a study of PD-1 blockade in mismatch repair-deficient tumors. Repertoires were generated with immunoSEQ multiplex PCR, while TCRdb's copy carries only in-frame clones and drops some. In the table there are about 39,000 clones, approximately 80% of which are singletons. The material was PBMCs, obtained 38 to 40 weeks after starting pembrolizumab. All receptors derive from an adult with mismatch repair-deficient cancer.

This clone showed up just once. The chain employs TRBV5-1 and TRBJ2-2; D perhaps matches TRBD2 (7 bases). Germline loops: CDR1 SGHRS, CDR2 YFSETQ. The CDR3 runs 15 residues. Trimming shortened V by 0 bases and J by 5 bases, and 11 bases separated the two germline ends. The CDR3 region has the DNA TGCGCCAGCAGCTTGGAGGGGGGGCGGACCGGGGAGCTGTTTTTT. Translated, it gives CASSLEGGRTGELFF.

This clone was detected a few times. The V gene is TRBV11-3, the J gene TRBJ2-7, with 7 bases identical to TRBD1. J gave up 8 bases and V 1 base, and 5 bases lay outside the gene matches. Germline V lookup: CDR1 SGHNT, CDR2 YENEEA. The CDR3 covers 13 residues. The CDR3 is CASSLGDREKQYF. The CDR3 nucleotides are TGTGCCAGCAGCTTAGGCGACAGGGAGAAGCAGTACTTC.

The chain couples TRBV6-1 to TRBJ2-7, with TRBD1 matching over 10 bases. V lost 7 bases and J lost 4; bases outside the gene matches: 7. From germline, CDR1 is MNHNS and CDR2 SASEGT. This CDR3 region has 14 residues. The chain's CDR3 is CASTSGTGAYEQYF. Here the CDR3 DNA reads TGTGCCAGCACTTCCGGGACAGGGGCGTACGAGCAGTACTTC.